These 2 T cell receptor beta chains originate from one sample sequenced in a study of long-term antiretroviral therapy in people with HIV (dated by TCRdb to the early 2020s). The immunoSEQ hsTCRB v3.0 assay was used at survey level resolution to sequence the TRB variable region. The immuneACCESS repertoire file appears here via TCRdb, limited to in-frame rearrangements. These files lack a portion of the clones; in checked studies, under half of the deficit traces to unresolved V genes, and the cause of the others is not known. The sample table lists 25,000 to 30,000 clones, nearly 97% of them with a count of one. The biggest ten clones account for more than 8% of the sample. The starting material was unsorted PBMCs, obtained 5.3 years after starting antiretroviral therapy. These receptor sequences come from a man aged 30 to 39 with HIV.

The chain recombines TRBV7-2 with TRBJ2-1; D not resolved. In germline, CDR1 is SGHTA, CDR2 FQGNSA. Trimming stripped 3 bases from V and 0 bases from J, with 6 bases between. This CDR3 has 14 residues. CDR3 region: CASSFFGSYNEQFF. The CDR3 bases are TGTGCCAGCAGCTTTTTCGGCTCCTACAATGAGCAGTTCTTC.

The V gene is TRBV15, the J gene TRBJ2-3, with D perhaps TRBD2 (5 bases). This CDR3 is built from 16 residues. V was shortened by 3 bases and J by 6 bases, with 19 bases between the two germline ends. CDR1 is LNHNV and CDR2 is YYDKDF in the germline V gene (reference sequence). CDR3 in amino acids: CATSSLEDSSRDTQYF. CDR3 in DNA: TGTGCCACCAGCAGCCTCGAGGACTCCTCTCGGGATACGCAGTATTTT.